Listed here are 8 T cell receptor beta chains from one sample, sequenced in a study of blood T cell repertoires in COVID-19. Assay: immunoSEQ multiplex PCR; the TCRdb copy retains only in-frame clones and omits some. The repertoire holds about 210,000 clones, with roughly 82% as singletons. The material sequenced was peripheral blood. The receptors were gathered from a man aged 45-65 years with active or convalescent COVID-19.

J is TRBJ2-1 and V is TRBV7-3; no reliable D call. Germline CDR1 SGHTA, CDR2 FQGTGA. V was clipped by 6 bases and J by 0 bases, with 15 bases between them. CDR3 length: 16 amino acids. In nucleotides, the CDR3 is TGTGCCAGCAGTCTAAACGCGGTTAACTCCTACAATGAGCAGTTCTTC. Translated: CASSLNAVNSYNEQFF.

The chain uses TRBV9 and TRBJ1-4; maybe TRBD1 (5 bases). The CDR3 contains 14 residues. CDR1 is SGDLS and CDR2 is YYNGEE in the germline V gene. V was trimmed by 0 bases and J by 8 bases, leaving 11 bases between them. DNA for the CDR3: TGTGCCAGCAGCGTAGCCGGGGGAGGAGAAAAACTGTTTTTT. It encodes CASSVAGGGEKLFF.

This chain connects TRBV7-2 to TRBJ2-7; TRBD2 matches at 7 bases. Trimming took 4 bases from V and 0 from J; bases not matched to a gene: 9. The CDR3 consists of 16 residues. In germline, CDR1 is SGHTA, CDR2 FQGNSA. This CDR3 is CASSSWGGSSSYEQYV. CDR3 in DNA: TGTGCCAGCAGCTCTTGGGGGGGTTCTTCCTCCTACGAGCAGTACGTC.

This clone was observed once. The chain combines TRBV7-2 with TRBJ1-4, with 8 bases matching TRBD1. From germline, CDR1 is SGHTA and CDR2 FQGNSA. CDR3 length: 14 residues. V was clipped by 4 bases and J by 6 bases; unmatched bases: 4. The CDR3 sequence: CASSSRGQDEKLFF. Written as DNA, the CDR3 is TGTGCCAGCAGCTCCCGGGGACAGGATGAAAAACTGTTTTTT.

This clone appeared many times. The junction departs from the called germline gene at one end, perhaps through a read error. The chain employs TRBV7-7 and TRBJ2-1; 9 nucleotides agree with TRBD1. Germline V gives CDR1 SSHAT, CDR2 FNYEAQ (reference sequence). The CDR3 has 20 residues. The CDR3 sequence is CASSRPGQGLSERLYNEQFF. CDR3 DNA: TGTGCTAGCAGCCGGCCGGGACAGGGTTTGTCCGAGAGGCTGTACAATGAGCAGTTCTTC.

The chain couples TRBV5-1 to TRBJ2-1, with D tentatively TRBD2 (6 bases). Looked up from germline, CDR1 is SGHRS and CDR2 is YFSETQ. CDR3 length equals 16 residues. The ends were cut back, 0 bases at V and 0 bases at J, with 10 bases in the middle. CDR3 residues: CASSLVARDSYNEQFF. In nucleotides, the CDR3 is TGCGCCAGCAGCTTGGTAGCGCGGGACTCCTACAATGAGCAGTTCTTC.

The chain links TRBV2 to TRBJ1-4; D not certain. Germline V gene sequence: CDR1 SNHLY, CDR2 FYNNEI. This CDR3 has 13 residues. Trimming shortened V by 6 bases and J by 4 bases, and 9 bases separated the two germline ends. The CDR3 protein is CASRSYNNEKLFF. CDR3 sequence (DNA): TGTGCCAGCAGAAGCTATAATAATGAAAAACTGTTTTTT.

This rearrangement joins TRBV19 to TRBJ2-7; perhaps TRBD2 as D (5 bases). V gave up 3 bases and J gave up 0 bases, with 18 bases separating them. Germline assignment: CDR1 LNHDA and CDR2 SQIVND (reference sequence). The CDR3 runs 17 residues. The CDR3 spells CASSMGSGGGSSYEQYF. The CDR3 region has the DNA TGTGCCAGTAGTATGGGGTCGGGCGGAGGAAGCTCCTACGAGCAGTACTTC.